This T cell receptor (beta chain) derives from a study of blood T cell repertoires in COVID-19. Overall study: The United States, Italy and Spain supplied acute and convalescent COVID-19 samples. PBMCs, B-cell-depleted T cells, or T cells provided the cDNA or gDNA that made up the material.

This clone was found once. The germline V gene has CDR1 SGHNT and CDR2 YYREEE (reference sequence). V was pared by 4 bases and J by 5 bases, with 9 bases of the junction left unmatched. The CDR3 covers 16 residues. Study processing details: Nucleated cell number was recorded as an estimate derived from reference gene primer amplification. Method: immunoSEQ multiplex PCR; TCRdb's copy keeps in-frame clones and lacks some. D and trimming were read from the DNA, whereas the V and J calls and clone size are those reported in that table. Among approximately 250,000 clones, roughly 83% were seen once, and the ten largest hold 4.6%.

The origin of this receptor is a man in his 60s who had recovered from COVID-19. The source material was peripheral blood. The chain employs TRBV5-4 and TRBJ2-3; 11 bases match TRBD2. CDR3 sequence (DNA): TGTGCCAGCAGCCCCGTAGCGGGGGGGGTGGTAGATACGCAGTATTTT. Translated, it gives CASSPVAGGVVDTQYF.